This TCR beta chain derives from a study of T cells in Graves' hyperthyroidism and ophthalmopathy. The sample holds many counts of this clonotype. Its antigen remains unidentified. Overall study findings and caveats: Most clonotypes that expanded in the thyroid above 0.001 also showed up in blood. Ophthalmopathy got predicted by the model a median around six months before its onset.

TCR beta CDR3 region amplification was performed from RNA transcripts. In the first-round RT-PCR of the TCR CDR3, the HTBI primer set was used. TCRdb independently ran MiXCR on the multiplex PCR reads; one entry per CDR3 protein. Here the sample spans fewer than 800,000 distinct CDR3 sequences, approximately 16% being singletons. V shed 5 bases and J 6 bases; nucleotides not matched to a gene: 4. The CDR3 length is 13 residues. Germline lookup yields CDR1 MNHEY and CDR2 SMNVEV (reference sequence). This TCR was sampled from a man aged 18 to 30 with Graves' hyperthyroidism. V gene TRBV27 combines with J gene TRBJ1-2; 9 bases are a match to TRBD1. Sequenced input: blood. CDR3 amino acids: CASSGQGSDGYTF. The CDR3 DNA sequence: TGTGCCAGCAGTGGACAGGGGTCGGATGGCTACACCTTC.